These T cell receptor beta chains were read from a single sample in a study of identical twins. MiXCR was run by TCRdb on the 5' RACE reads, yielding one entry per CDR3 protein. The data show about 470,000 distinct CDR3 sequences, more than 20% seen once. The sample was also linked to a second study, of T cells expressing NK-cell markers.

Sequencing used CD4+ T cells sorted from blood. Every receptor here comes from a woman between 18 and 29 years old in good health. Both conserved end residues are part of each CDR3. Each record gives: CDR3 length, J gene, clone size, D gene, V gene, CDR3 DNA, CDR3 protein. D genes are given only for firm matches. The size of a clone is reported for some rows only, either as once, few or many, or as a class for expanded clones.

>14|TRBJ2-6|few|-|TRBV28
TGTGCCAGCAGCACCCTTAGTGGGGCCAACGTCCTGACTTTC
CASSTLSGANVLTF
>13|TRBJ1-2|-|-|TRBV7-2
TGTGCCAGCAGCTTTAACAGGGTAAACGGCTACACCTTC
CASSFNRVNGYTF
>19|TRBJ2-3|-|-|TRBV5-6
TGTGCCAGCAGCTCTTTAACGGCCCCGTTCTGGAGGGCCGCAGATACGCAGTATTTT
CASSSLTAPFWRAADTQYF
>11|TRBJ2-3|few|-|TRBV12-3/TRBV12-4
TGTGCCAGCAGTTTGCAAAATACGCAGTATTTT
CASSLQNTQYF
>15|TRBJ2-5|once|-|TRBV12-3/TRBV12-4
TGTGCCAGCAGTTTAGCGGGAGGCATCCAAGAGACCCAGTACTTC
CASSLAGGIQETQYF
>16|TRBJ1-6|few|TRBD1|TRBV20-1
TGCAGTGCTGGCCGGGGGGTAGGGGGCGATTTTTCACCCCTCCACTTT
CSAGRGVGGDFSPLHF
>14|TRBJ2-7|-|TRBD1|TRBV7-2
TGTGCCAGCAGTCGGACAGGCGTCTCCTACGAGCAGTACTTC
CASSRTGVSYEQYF
>14|TRBJ1-2|-|TRBD1|TRBV5-1
TGCGCCAGCAGCTTCGGCGACAGGGGGCAAGGCTACACCTTC
CASSFGDRGQGYTF
>15|TRBJ2-2|-|-|TRBV5-1
TGCGCCAGCAGCTTGGATCCACTGAACACCGGGGAGCTGTTTTTT
CASSLDPLNTGELFF
>16|TRBJ2-7|-|-|TRBV7-9
TGTGCCAGCAGCCCGGACTTTCCAACTATCGCCTACGAGCAGTACTTC
CASSPDFPTIAYEQYF
>15|TRBJ2-7|-|TRBD2|TRBV7-9
TGTGCCATCAGCCCAGGGCTCGCGGGAGTTTACGAGCAGTACTTC
CAISPGLAGVYEQYF
>14|TRBJ2-7|-|-|TRBV23-1
TGCGCCAGCAGTCAGCAGGGAGGTAACTACGAGCAGTACTTC
CASSQQGGNYEQYF
>16|TRBJ2-2|few|TRBD1|TRBV18
TGTGCCAGCTCCGGGACAGCACCTACGAACACCGGGGAGCTGTTTTTT
CASSGTAPTNTGELFF
>16|TRBJ1-5|-|-|TRBV12-3/TRBV12-4
TGTGCCAGCAGTTTGGATACGAGGGGGACCAATCAGCCCCAGCATTTT
CASSLDTRGTNQPQHF
>15|TRBJ1-5|-|TRBD1|TRBV27
TGTGCCAGCAGTTTATTCAAGACAGGGGACCAGCCCCAGCATTTT
CASSLFKTGDQPQHF
>14|TRBJ1-5|few|-|TRBV20-1
TGCAGTGCAACCAGACAGGTTAGCAATCAGCCCCAGCATTTT
CSATRQVSNQPQHF
>15|TRBJ2-7|-|-|TRBV20-1
TGCAGTGCTAGAGAGGACAGAAGTACTTCCTACGAGCAGTACTTC
CSAREDRSTSYEQYF
>13|TRBJ2-1|-|TRBD2|TRBV7-9
TGTGCCAGCAGGGGACTAGCGATCAATGAGCAGTTCTTC
CASRGLAINEQFF
>14|TRBJ2-7|-|TRBD2|TRBV7-2
TGTGCCAGCAGCTTAGGACTAGCTTTATACGAGCAGTACTTC
CASSLGLALYEQYF
>11|TRBJ2-5|-|-|TRBV20-1
TGCAGCGTAGCGGCTCTTGGGGCCCAGTACTTC
CSVAALGAQYF
>15|TRBJ2-7|-|-|TRBV5-1
TGCGCCAGCAGCTTGGGTCATCAGGGCTCCTACGAGCAGTACTTC
CASSLGHQGSYEQYF
>15|TRBJ2-1|-|TRBD2|TRBV5-1
TGCGCCAGCAGGGGGCCTGGCGGGGGGTTCAATGAGCAGTTCTTC
CASRGPGGGFNEQFF
>15|TRBJ2-5|few|TRBD1|TRBV12-3/TRBV12-4
TGTGCCAGCAGTTTAGATCCGGGACAGGGAGAGACCCAGTACTTC
CASSLDPGQGETQYF
>15|TRBJ2-5|-|-|TRBV5-1
TGCGCCAGCAGCCGAGGTTCACAGGGACAAGAGACCCAGTACTTC
CASSRGSQGQETQYF
>15|TRBJ2-1|-|TRBD1|TRBV7-2
TGTGCCAGCAGCGCGGACAGGGGACACTACAATGAGCAGTTCTTC
CASSADRGHYNEQFF
>17|TRBJ2-3|few|-|TRBV5-1
TGCGCCAGCACCAAAAGCCGACAGGGACTTGCAACAGATACGCAGTATTTT
CASTKSRQGLATDTQYF
>12|TRBJ2-1|-|-|TRBV12-3/TRBV12-4
TGTGCCAGCGGGAGTCCCTACAATGAGCAGTTCTTC
CASGSPYNEQFF
>14|TRBJ1-1|few|-|TRBV20-1
TGCAGTGCTCTCCCAATTGGGGGTGGGACTGAAGCTTTCTTT
CSALPIGGGTEAFF
>12|TRBJ2-5|-|-|TRBV20-1
TGCAGTGCTCCCTACTGGGGAGAGACCCAGTACTTC
CSAPYWGETQYF
>14|TRBJ1-6|few|-|TRBV6-5
TGTGCCAGCAGTTACCTGAGGGGAAATTCACCCCTCCACTTT
CASSYLRGNSPLHF
>11|TRBJ2-3|-|-|TRBV5-1
TGCGCCAGCAGCTTTTCAAATACGCAGTATTTT
CASSFSNTQYF
>14|TRBJ2-7|few|-|TRBV4-3
TGCGCCAGCTCGCCAGGAACACTAAGATACGAGCAGTACTTC
CASSPGTLRYEQYF
>17|TRBJ2-7|-|-|TRBV7-8
TGTGCCAGCAGCTCCAACCGATTTATGACGGATTCCTACGAGCAGTACTTC
CASSSNRFMTDSYEQYF
>16|TRBJ2-1|-|TRBD2|TRBV4-1
TGCGCCAGCAGCCATAACGGGAGGGTGCTGATCAATGAGCAGTTCTTC
CASSHNGRVLINEQFF
>16|TRBJ2-7|few|-|TRBV4-2
TGTGCCAGCAGCCAAGGGGCCCGAGGGAGGACCTACGAGCAGTACTTC
CASSQGARGRTYEQYF
>16|TRBJ2-7|-|TRBD2|TRBV19
TGTGCCAGTAGTATAGCGGGGGGAAGATACTCCTACGAGCAGTACTTC
CASSIAGGRYSYEQYF
>12|TRBJ1-2|-|-|TRBV20-1
TGCAGTGTATGGGGATGGGACTATGGCTACACCTTC
CSVWGWDYGYTF
>14|TRBJ1-1|few|-|TRBV7-9
TGTGCCAGCAGCTTAGGGGGGGCGTACACTGAAGCTTTCTTT
CASSLGGAYTEAFF
>12|TRBJ2-5|-|-|TRBV10-3
TGTGCCATCAGTGCCCGAGGCGAGACCCAGTACTTC
CAISARGETQYF
>15|TRBJ2-4|-|-|TRBV20-1
TGCAGTGCTAGCAGGGTTCTGACTGATAAAAACATTCAGTACTTC
CSASRVLTDKNIQYF
>14|TRBJ1-5|-|-|TRBV20-1
TGCAGTGCTAAAGGGCGAGAGGGCAATCAGCCCCAGCATTTT
CSAKGREGNQPQHF
>17|TRBJ2-1|few|TRBD2|TRBV7-2
TGTGCCAGCACCCCACCCGTCGGGACTAGCGGGAGTGGGGAGCAGTTCTTC
CASTPPVGTSGSGEQFF
>13|TRBJ2-7|-|TRBD2|TRBV20-1
TGCAACCCAAGGGGAGGGTTTCCTGACGAGCAGTACTTC
CNPRGGFPDEQYF
>16|TRBJ1-5|few|-|TRBV5-5
TGTGCCAGCAGCTTGGACAGGGTCCATAGCAATCAGCCCCAGCATTTT
CASSLDRVHSNQPQHF
>13|TRBJ2-7|few|TRBD2|TRBV6-1
TGTGCCAGCTCAGCGGGGGTGCTCTACGAGCAGTACTTC
CASSAGVLYEQYF
>15|TRBJ2-5|-|-|TRBV6-5
TGTGCCAGCAGTTTACAGACCGGGACCCGGGAGACCCAGTACTTC
CASSLQTGTRETQYF
>16|TRBJ2-5|-|TRBD2|TRBV3-1
TGTGCCAGCAGCTCGATGACTAGCGGGGGAGAAGAGACCCAGTACTTC
CASSSMTSGGEETQYF
>16|TRBJ2-2|-|-|TRBV3-1
TGTGCCAGCAGCAAAGGCTGGAGGGGGGGAACGGGGGAGCTGTTTTTT
CASSKGWRGGTGELFF
>15|TRBJ1-2|few|TRBD1|TRBV11-2
TGTGCCAGCAGCCCGACCGGGACAGGGGGCAGTGGCTACACCTTC
CASSPTGTGGSGYTF
>14|TRBJ1-4|-|-|TRBV7-2
TGTGCCAGCAGCTTACGGGGGGCGGGAGAAAAACTGTTTTTT
CASSLRGAGEKLFF
>15|TRBJ2-1|few|TRBD2|TRBV7-8
TGTGCCAGCAGACAACAGGCGGGAGCAAATAATGAGCAGTTCTTC
CASRQQAGANNEQFF
>13|TRBJ2-3|many|-|TRBV4-3
TGCGCCAGCAGCCGAACTAGCACGGATACGCAGTATTTT
CASSRTSTDTQYF